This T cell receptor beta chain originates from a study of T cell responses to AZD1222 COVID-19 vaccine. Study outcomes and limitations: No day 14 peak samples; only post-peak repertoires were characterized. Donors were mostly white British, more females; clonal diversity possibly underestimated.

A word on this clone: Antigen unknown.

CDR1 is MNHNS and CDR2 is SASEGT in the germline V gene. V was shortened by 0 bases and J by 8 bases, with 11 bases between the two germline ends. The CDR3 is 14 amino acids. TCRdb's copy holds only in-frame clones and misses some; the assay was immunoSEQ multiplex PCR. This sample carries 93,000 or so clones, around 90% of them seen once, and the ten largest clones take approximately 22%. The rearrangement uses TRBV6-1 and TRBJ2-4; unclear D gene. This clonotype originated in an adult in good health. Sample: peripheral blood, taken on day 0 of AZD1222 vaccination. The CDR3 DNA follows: TGTGCCAGCAGTGAAGCACCTCAGAAGGACATTCAGTACTTC. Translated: CASSEAPQKDIQYF.